A single T cell receptor (beta chain) is shown here with its context. Its antigen is undetermined. This sample was taken from a study of CD8 T cells in ankylosing spondylitis. Study-level results: Disease-linked clones reportedly concentrated significantly in matched ankylosing spondylitis synovial fluid. Disease-linked clones proved CD8+ and comparatively uncommon in peripheral blood. Previous work reported some of these motif variants in the synovial fluid and blood of reactive arthritis.

TCRdb used MiXCR to reprocess the 5' RACE reads, holding one entry per CDR3 protein. The sample shows 300,000 to 400,000 distinct CDR3 sequences, 20% of them seen only once. The CDR3 covers 14 residues. The germline gives CDR1 SNHLY, CDR2 FYNNEI. V was pared by 5 bases and J by 6 bases, with 16 bases between. The material sequenced was blood, either unsorted or a sorted T cell fraction (not recorded which). The genes are TRBV2 and TRBJ1-1, with D unresolved. This clonotype originated in a male donor with ankylosing spondylitis or in good health (not recorded which). CDR3 sequence (DNA): TGTGCCAGCAGTTCCGATCTTAACCCGCCTGAAGCTTTCTTT. It is translated as CASSSDLNPPEAFF.